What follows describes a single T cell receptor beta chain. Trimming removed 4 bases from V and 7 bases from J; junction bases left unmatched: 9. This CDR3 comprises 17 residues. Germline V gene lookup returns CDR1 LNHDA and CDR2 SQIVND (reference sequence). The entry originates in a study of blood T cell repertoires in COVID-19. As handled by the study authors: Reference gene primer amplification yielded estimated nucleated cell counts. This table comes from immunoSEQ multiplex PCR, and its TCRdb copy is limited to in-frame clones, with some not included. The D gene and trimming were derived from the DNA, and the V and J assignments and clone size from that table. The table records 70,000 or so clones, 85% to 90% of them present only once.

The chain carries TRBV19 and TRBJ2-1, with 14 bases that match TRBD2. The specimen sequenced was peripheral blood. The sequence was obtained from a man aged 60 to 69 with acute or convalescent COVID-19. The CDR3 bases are TGTGCCAGTAGTAGGGGACTAGCGGGGGTAGGTGTGAATGAGCAGTTCTTC. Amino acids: CASSRGLAGVGVNEQFF.